The sequence of this T cell receptor beta chain was determined in a study of blood T cells in healthy people across ages. Study-level information: T cells yielded about one barcoded beta molecule per two cells through template switching. Notes on the study in general: From one million sequenced T cells, diversity estimates were lower bounds.

On this clonotype: Its specificity is not known.

Primers used in a second PCR of roughly 6 to 11 cycles were a sample-barcoded 5' primer and a J-beta primer mix. Each cDNA molecule was tagged by a template-switch adaptor that had 12 random nucleotides. In TCRdb, the 5' RACE reads were re-called with MiXCR into one record per CDR3 protein. The sample consists of roughly 800,000 distinct CDR3 sequences, roughly 50% of them appearing once. The germline V and J ends were trimmed by 3 bases and 4 bases, with 13 bases remaining between them. CDR1 SGDLS and CDR2 YYNGEE come from the germline V gene. This CDR3 is built from 14 residues. The V and J genes are TRBV9 and TRBJ2-5, with D possibly TRBD2 on 6 matching bases. Source material: blood. This TCR came from a man younger than 40 in good health. CDR3 nucleotide sequence: TGTGCCAGCAGCGGCGTAAAGGAGGGAGAGACCCAGTACTTC. Protein sequence: CASSGVKEGETQYF.